These 29 T cell receptor beta chains were sequenced from one sample in a study of shared clonotypes between healthy human individuals. Assay: immunoSEQ multiplex PCR; the TCRdb copy retains only in-frame clones and omits some. The sample lists about 1 million clones, about 75% seen once, with about 1.5% in the top ten. Source material: memory CD4+ T cells sorted from blood. Subset given: CD45RA-negative fraction. The receptors come from a man aged 18 to 29 in good health.

The table lists this clone with a few counts. The chain has TRBV2 and TRBJ2-5; possibly TRBD1 or TRBD2 for D (5 bases each). V lost 4 bases and J 3 bases, leaving 18 bases between the germline ends. This CDR3 has 16 residues. In germline, CDR1 is SNHLY, CDR2 FYNNEI. The CDR3 region is CASSGYPGREKETQYF. The DNA of the CDR3 is TGTGCCAGCAGTGGGTACCCGGGACGGGAAAAAGAGACCCAGTACTTC.

The chain employs TRBV7-9 and TRBJ1-1; possibly TRBD1 for D (6 bases). Germline CDR1 and CDR2: SEHNR and FQNEAQ (reference sequence). V dropped 4 bases and J dropped 4 bases, with 13 bases sitting between them. The CDR3 extends over 14 amino acids. The DNA for the CDR3 is TGTGCCAGCAGCTGGGGGCAGGGCGGCACTGAAGCTTTCTTT. Translating gives CASSWGQGGTEAFF.

This rearrangement joins TRBV6-1 to TRBJ1-2; unclear D gene. Germline CDR1 MNHNS, CDR2 SASEGT. CDR3 size: 12 residues. V was pared by 2 bases and J by 11 bases, with 12 bases between. The CDR3 loop is CASSESSGRYTF. The DNA for the CDR3 is TGTGCCAGCAGTGAAAGTTCTGGGAGATACACCTTC.

The sample holds one count of this clone. A read error may produce the germline difference seen at one junction end. The chain has TRBV7-7 and TRBJ2-2, with a possible D match to TRBD2 (7 bases). The CDR3 sequence is 17 residues long. Germline assignment: CDR1 SSHAT and CDR2 FNYEAQ (reference sequence). The CDR3 region has the DNA TGTGCTAGCAGCTTAGAGGGGGGGCTAGCGAACACCGGGGAGCTGTTTTTT. This gives the protein CASSLEGGLANTGELFF.

The chain is built from TRBV5-4 and TRBJ2-3; 9 positions agree with TRBD2. The trim removed 5 bases at V and 4 bases at J, leaving 11 bases unmatched. CDR1 is SGHNT, CDR2 YYREEE, per germline (reference sequence). The CDR3 has 16 amino acids. The CDR3 DNA reads as TGTGCCAGCAGTTCCGGACTCGGCGGGAGGGCAGATACGCAGTATTTT. It encodes CASSSGLGGRADTQYF. Combining the CDR3 with reference TRBV5-4 and TRBJ2-3 gives the whole variable domain ETGVTQSPTHLIKTRGQQVTLRCSSQSGHNTVSWYQQALGQGPQFIFQYYREEENGRGNFPPRFSGLQFPNYSSELNVNALELDDSALYLCASSSGLGGRADTQYFGPGTRLTVL.

The rearrangement joins TRBV12-5 to TRBJ2-1, with 10 bases aligning to TRBD2. Trimming took 0 bases from V and 8 from J; bases not matched to a gene: 13. Germline CDR1 and CDR2: LGHNT and FRNRAP. The CDR3 sequence is 18 residues long. The CDR3 here is CASGLVRGGLARSDEQFF. The DNA for the CDR3 is TGTGCTAGTGGTTTGGTACGTGGGGGACTAGCGAGGTCGGATGAGCAGTTCTTC.

V is TRBV5-4 and J is TRBJ1-1, with a tentative D call TRBD1 (6 bases). The length of the CDR3 is 15 residues. Between the trimmed V and J ends, which lost 0 bases and 0 bases, there was a span of 9 bases. Per the germline V gene, CDR1 is SGHNT and CDR2 is YYREEE (reference sequence). The CDR3 DNA reads as TGTGCCAGCAGCTTGGTTGGACAGTTGAACACTGAAGCTTTCTTT. Amino acid sequence: CASSLVGQLNTEAFF.

This clone was seen a single time. The CDR3 sequence: CARRLTDTQYF. The CDR3, as DNA: TGTGCCAGACGACTCACAGATACGCAGTATTTT. V usage is TRBV2 and J usage is TRBJ2-3; D gene uncertain. This CDR3 region has 11 residues. Trimming left V 9 bases short and J 2 bases short, with 6 bases between. Germline assignment: CDR1 SNHLY and CDR2 FYNNEI.

The rearrangement joins TRBV28 to TRBJ2-1; 16 positions agree with TRBD2. Trimming at V came to 6 bases and at J to 5 bases, leaving 7 bases not matched to a gene. From germline, CDR1 is MDHEN and CDR2 SYDVKM. CDR3 size: 17 residues. The CDR3 DNA follows: TGTGCCAGCAGCACGGGACTAGCGGGGGGGATTAACAATGAGCAGTTCTTC. It yields the protein CASSTGLAGGINNEQFF.

V and J are TRBV15 and TRBJ1-3, with D perhaps TRBD1 (6 bases). CDR3 length equals 18 residues. The V gene's germline CDR1 is LNHNV and CDR2 YYDKDF (reference sequence). Trimming took off 0 bases at V and 0 bases at J, with 15 bases between the two ends. Here the CDR3 DNA reads TGTGCCACCAGCAGAGATCAGGGGACACTCTTCTCTGGAAACACCATATATTTT. It specifies CATSRDQGTLFSGNTIYF.

The chain has TRBV12-5 and TRBJ1-1; D not certain. This CDR3 comprises 13 residues. From germline, CDR1 is LGHNT and CDR2 FRNRAP. Trimming took 3 bases from V and 6 from J, leaving 11 bases between them. CDR3 nucleotide sequence: TGTGCTAGTGGTTTACTAATGGGGTCTGAAGCTTTCTTT. Translated, it gives CASGLLMGSEAFF. Together with reference TRBV12-5 and TRBJ1-1, the CDR3 gives the full variable domain: DARVTQTPRHKVTEMGQEVTMRCQPILGHNTVFWYRQTMMQGLELLAYFRNRAPLDDSGMPKDRFSAEMPDATLATLKIQPSEPRDSAVYFCASGLLMGSEAFFGQGTRLTVV.

The rearrangement links TRBV5-6 to TRBJ2-3; TRBD1 matches 9 bases. This CDR3 region has 18 residues. V dropped 4 bases and J dropped 0; count of bases not matched to a gene: 12. CDR1 SGHDT and CDR2 YYEEEE come from the germline V gene. This CDR3 reads CASSRLIYRGPSTDTQYF. CDR3 sequence (DNA): TGTGCCAGCAGCCGATTAATTTACAGGGGGCCGAGCACAGATACGCAGTATTTT.

The chain couples TRBV2 to TRBJ2-2; D is ambiguous. Germline-derived CDR1 and CDR2 are SNHLY and FYNNEI. Trimming took 2 bases from V and 0 from J, leaving 7 bases between them. This CDR3 spans 15 amino acids. The CDR3 region is CASSENTPNTGELFF. The DNA of the CDR3 is TGTGCCAGCAGTGAAAACACACCGAACACCGGGGAGCTGTTTTTT.

This chain connects TRBV6-4 to TRBJ2-7; no clear D. Deletions cut 6 bases from V and 0 bases from J, with 15 bases between. The CDR3 spans 15 residues. CDR1 MRHNA and CDR2 SNTAGT come from the germline V gene. The CDR3 loop is CASRLSGHPSYEQYF. CDR3 coding DNA: TGTGCCAGCAGACTGTCAGGCCACCCCTCCTACGAGCAGTACTTC.

This chain links TRBV2 with TRBJ1-5; tentatively, D is TRBD1 (5 bases). This CDR3 contains 15 residues. Per the germline V gene, CDR1 is SNHLY and CDR2 is FYNNEI. Deletions cut 3 bases from V and 1 base from J, with 10 bases between. This CDR3 is CASSESRASNQPQHF. DNA of the CDR3: TGTGCCAGCAGTGAGAGCAGGGCCAGCAATCAGCCCCAGCATTTT.

This clone was observed at least ten times. The J gene is TRBJ2-1, the V gene TRBV5-1; 10 bases map to TRBD1. The CDR3 has 13 amino acids. The ends lost 6 bases at V and 5 bases at J; junction bases unmatched: 2. Germline loops: CDR1 SGHRS, CDR2 YFSETQ. This CDR3 is CASIGQGDNEQFF. The CDR3 DNA reads TGCGCCAGCATCGGACAGGGGGACAATGAGCAGTTCTTC. The variable domain in full, with the rest retrieved from reference TRBV5-1 and TRBJ2-1, is KAGVTQTPRYLIKTRGQQVTLSCSPISGHRSVSWYQQTPGQGLQFLFEYFSETQRNKGNFPGRFSGRQFSNSRSEMNVSTLELGDSALYLCASIGQGDNEQFFGPGTRLTVL.

J is TRBJ2-7 and V is TRBV11-2, with 10 positions matching TRBD2. After removal of 4 bases from V and 6 bases from J, the junction contained 6 bases not matched to a gene. CDR3 length: 14 amino acids. Germline values: CDR1 SGHAT, CDR2 FQNNGV. The DNA for the CDR3 is TGTGCCAGCAGCTCTCCTGGACTAGCGGTCGAGCAGTACTTC. It specifies CASSSPGLAVEQYF.

The genes are TRBV2 and TRBJ2-7; 7 nucleotides line up with TRBD2. There are 15 residues in the CDR3. With V trimmed by 5 bases and J by 0 bases, 7 bases remained unmatched. Germline V gene data show CDR1 as SNHLY and CDR2 as FYNNEI. CDR3 DNA sequence: TGTGCCAGCAGTCCCACTAGCGTGAGCTCCTACGAGCAGTACTTC. As protein: CASSPTSVSSYEQYF. Combining the CDR3 with reference TRBV2 and TRBJ2-7 gives the whole variable domain EPEVTQTPSHQVTQMGQEVILRCVPISNHLYFYWYRQILGQKVEFLVSFYNNEISEKSEIFDDQFSVERPDGSNFTLKIRSTKLEDSAMYFCASSPTSVSSYEQYFGPGTRLTVT.

Details on this clone: The same CDR3 is also encoded by other DNA sequences in this sample. The gene calls are TRBV11-2 and TRBJ1-6; 7 bases align to TRBD1. The CDR3 is made up of 14 amino acids. V lost 1 base and J lost 7; bases outside the gene matches: 1. CDR1 and CDR2 (germline): SGHAT, FQNNGV. The CDR3 is CASSLGTGNSPLHF. In DNA, the CDR3 is TGTGCCAGCAGCTTAGGGACAGGAAATTCACCCCTCCACTTT.

The rearrangement joins TRBV25-1 to TRBJ2-7; D might be TRBD1 (7 bases). The CDR3 spans 14 residues. Trimming took 4 bases from V and 0 from J, leaving 10 bases between them. Germline CDR1 reads MGHDK; CDR2 reads SYGVNS. The CDR3 DNA sequence: TGTGCCAGCAGTGGGGGGGACAGCTCCTACGAGCAGTACTTC. Protein: CASSGGDSSYEQYF.

Turning to this clone: Different DNA sequences within this sample yield the same CDR3. The chain recombines TRBV7-8 with TRBJ1-4, with D possibly being TRBD1 (6 bases). This CDR3 has 17 residues. V was pared by 0 bases and J by 3 bases, with 14 bases between. Germline assignment: CDR1 SGHVS and CDR2 FQNEAQ. CDR3 residues: CASSLAGRGWANEKLFF. CDR3 nucleotides: TGTGCCAGCAGCTTAGCGGGCAGGGGTTGGGCTAATGAAAAACTGTTTTTT.

The chain employs TRBV6-1 and TRBJ1-6; D gene uncertain. The CDR3 consists of 13 residues. CDR1 MNHNS and CDR2 SASEGT come from the germline V gene. Deletions cut 10 bases from V and 7 bases from J, with 14 bases between. CDR3 coding DNA: TGTGCCAACCGCATAGGGCTAAATTCACCCCTCCACTTT. Protein: CANRIGLNSPLHF.

The V call is TRBV29-1, the J call TRBJ2-1; the D gene is possibly TRBD2 (7 bases). Germline V gene data show CDR1 as SQVTM and CDR2 as ANQGSEA. The CDR3 sequence is 15 residues long. The V end was cut by 6 bases, the J end by 1 base, with 16 bases between. The CDR3 is CSVPAAGASYNEQFF. CDR3 DNA sequence: TGCAGCGTCCCGGCGGCGGGGGCGTCCTACAATGAGCAGTTCTTC.

V is TRBV18 and J is TRBJ1-5; 9 bases map to TRBD1. V lost 5 bases to trimming and J lost 6 bases; unmatched junction nucleotides: 5. The CDR3 length is 14 residues. Germline V gene lookup returns CDR1 KGHSH and CDR2 LQKENI. The CDR3 DNA follows: TGTGCCAGCTCAAGGACAGGGGTTAGTCAGCCCCAGCATTTT. This sequence encodes CASSRTGVSQPQHF.

The gene calls are TRBV5-4 and TRBJ2-5; the D is unclear. The CDR3 contains 15 residues. In germline, CDR1 is SGHNT, CDR2 YYREEE (reference sequence). Trimming stripped 0 bases from V and 2 bases from J, with 11 bases between. CDR3 sequence reads: CASSLGLGRQETQYF. CDR3 DNA sequence: TGTGCCAGCAGCTTGGGATTAGGGCGGCAAGAGACCCAGTACTTC.

Only one count was recorded for this clone. V usage is TRBV4-1 and J usage is TRBJ2-3; 11 nucleotides align to TRBD2. The CDR3 has 18 amino acids. With V trimmed by 2 bases and J by 0 bases, 7 bases remained unmatched. Germline lookup yields CDR1 MGHRA and CDR2 YSYEKL. The CDR3 sequence: CASSQPGTSGISTDTQYF. As DNA, the CDR3 is TGCGCCAGCAGCCAACCCGGGACTAGCGGAATCAGCACAGATACGCAGTATTTT.

This clone was seen a handful of times. This chain connects TRBV10-3 to TRBJ1-3; TRBD1 might be the D (5 bases). Trimming removed 4 bases from V and 0 bases from J, with 16 bases in between. The germline gives CDR1 ENHRY, CDR2 SYGVKD. This CDR3 is built from 17 residues. As DNA, the CDR3 is TGTGCCATCAGTGGGGGGGTAGGGCCCGGCTCTGGAAACACCATATATTTT. It is translated as CAISGGVGPGSGNTIYF.

The CDR3 DNA sequence: TGTGCCAGCAGTTTACCCGGGACAGGTGGCGCCGAGCAGTACTTC. It yields the protein CASSLPGTGGAEQYF. The J gene is TRBJ2-7, the V gene TRBV28; 8 bases align to TRBD1. V lost 2 bases to trimming and J lost 6 bases; unmatched junction nucleotides: 9. This CDR3 comprises 15 residues. Germline V CDR1 and CDR2: MDHEN, SYDVKM.

The chain employs TRBV25-1 and TRBJ2-1; D might be TRBD1 (6 bases). Trimming pared 4 bases from V and 3 bases from J, leaving 10 bases between. Germline assignment: CDR1 MGHDK and CDR2 SYGVNS. The CDR3 spans 14 residues. CDR3 nucleotide sequence: TGTGCCAGCAGTGCATCACAGGGCTACAATGAGCAGTTCTTC. It codes for CASSASQGYNEQFF. Full variable domain (missing parts from reference TRBV25-1 and TRBJ2-1): EADIYQTPRYLVIGTGKKITLECSQTMGHDKMYWYQQDPGMELHLIHYSYGVNSTEKGDLSSESTVSRIRTEHFPLTLESARPSHTSQYLCASSASQGYNEQFFGPGTRLTVL.